The sequence of this T cell receptor (beta chain) was determined in a study of blood T cell repertoires in COVID-19. This clone was observed a few times. Here immunoSEQ multiplex PCR was the method, and the copy in TCRdb shows in-frame clones only, minus some. The sample holds more than 200,000 clones; approximately 90% are singletons and the top ten take about 6%. Germline V gene data show CDR1 as SGHRS and CDR2 as YFSETQ. V lost 0 bases and J lost 4; bases outside the gene matches: 4. The CDR3 sequence is 15 residues long. The receptor was isolated from a woman aged 25 to 39 with acute COVID-19. The gene calls are TRBV5-1 and TRBJ1-1; 9 nucleotides line up with TRBD1. Sequencing was done on a sample of PBMCs or T cells enriched from blood (not recorded which). CDR3 residues: CASSLDGQGSTEAFF. The CDR3 DNA reads TGCGCCAGCAGCTTGGATGGACAGGGGAGCACTGAAGCTTTCTTT.